Each of the 7 T cell receptor beta chains below was sequenced from the same sample in a study of Graves' ophthalmopathy and Graves' hyperthyroidism. Scientists amplified the TCR beta CDR3 regions from RNA transcripts. Second-round multiplex PCR came after a first-round RT-PCR that employed HTBI primers. MiXCR was run by TCRdb on the multiplex PCR reads, yielding one entry per CDR3 protein. The sample lists about 480,000 distinct CDR3 sequences; around 14% were seen once. Sequencing was carried out using blood. The receptors originated from a woman aged 30 to 39 with Graves' ophthalmopathy.

There are many counts of this clonotype. This sequence joins TRBV6-5 and TRBJ1-2; no clear D gene. Germline-derived CDR1 and CDR2 are MNHEY and SVGAGI. This CDR3 has 14 residues. Trimming took 6 bases from V and 2 from J, leaving 13 bases between them. The CDR3 DNA follows: TGTGCCAGCAGAACCTCGAACCCAAACTATGGCTACACCTTC. It encodes CASRTSNPNYGYTF.

This clonotype was found many times. The chain uses TRBV25-1 and TRBJ1-1, with 9 bases aligning to TRBD1. Germline V gene lookup returns CDR1 MGHDK and CDR2 SYGVNS. The V gene end was trimmed by 5 bases and the J gene end by 3 bases; junction bases not matched to a gene: 7. There are 15 residues in the CDR3. CDR3 protein: CASSPGTGTDTEAFF. The CDR3 bases are TGTGCCAGCAGTCCCGGGACAGGGACCGACACTGAAGCTTTCTTT.

The sample holds many counts of this clonotype. The CDR3 sequence is CASSQNRVPRYF. CDR3 sequence (DNA): TGTGCCAGCAGCCAAAATCGGGTCCCCAGGTACTTC. The rearrangement uses TRBV12-3 or TRBV12-4 and TRBJ2-5; D is unclear. The CDR3 runs 12 residues. Trimming stripped 6 bases from V and 13 bases from J, with 18 bases between.

This clonotype was detected ten times or more. The chain carries TRBV11-2 and TRBJ1-2; a possible D gene is TRBD1 (5 bases). The CDR3 is 14 residues long. Trimming stripped 6 bases from V and 4 bases from J, with 15 bases between. The germline V gene has CDR1 SGHAT and CDR2 FQNNGV. As DNA, the CDR3 is TGTGCCAGCAGTCTACCGGGACTGAGCTATGGCTACACCTTC. Amino acid sequence: CASSLPGLSYGYTF.

This clonotype was seen many times. The chain has TRBV29-1 and TRBJ2-5, with D possibly matching TRBD2 (6 bases). CDR1 and CDR2 from the germline V gene are SQVTM and ANQGSEA. V gave up 8 bases and J gave up 4 bases, with 17 bases separating them. The CDR3 length is 13 residues. CDR3 protein: CSPRRAPGETQYF. The DNA of the CDR3 is TGCAGCCCCAGGAGGGCCCCTGGAGAGACCCAGTACTTC.

This clonotype appeared a few times. J is TRBJ2-5 and V is TRBV6-1; 10 bases line up with TRBD2. Germline V gives CDR1 MNHNS, CDR2 SASEGT. CDR3 length: 14 residues. J lost 5 bases, V lost 7 bases, and 7 bases had no gene match. The CDR3 bases are TGTGCCAGCACGCCTAGCGGGAGTAGGGAGACCCAGTACTTC. Translated: CASTPSGSRETQYF.

This clonotype was observed at least ten times. The chain is built from TRBV12-3 or TRBV12-4 and TRBJ2-2; D is unresolved. The CDR3 runs 14 residues. The V end lost 1 base, the J end lost 1 base, and 4 bases lay between the germline ends. CDR3 in DNA: TGTGCCAGCAGTTTAGGGGGGAACACCGGGGAGCTGTTTTTT. This translates into CASSLGGNTGELFF.